The 26 T cell receptor beta chains given below trace back to one sample, sequenced in a study of blood T cell repertoires in COVID-19. Produced via immunoSEQ multiplex PCR; TCRdb's table is partial and in-frame only. The repertoire holds about 82,000 clones, with about four fifths as singletons. Sequencing was carried out using peripheral blood. Source of these receptors: a woman aged 40 to 50 with active or convalescent COVID-19.

The chain is built from TRBV2 and TRBJ1-1; TRBD1 matches 12 bases. Germline trimming cut 2 bases from V and 10 bases from J; bases unmatched to any gene: 8. CDR1 is SNHLY, CDR2 FYNNEI, per germline. The CDR3 has 15 residues. Here the CDR3 reads CASSERGTGGDGAFF. CDR3 sequence (DNA): TGTGCCAGCAGTGAAAGGGGGACAGGGGGCGATGGAGCTTTCTTT.

The rearrangement uses TRBV3-1 (or the pseudogene TRBV3-2) and TRBJ2-7; maybe TRBD2 (5 bases). The CDR3 runs 15 residues. The V end was cut by 4 bases, the J end by 2 bases, with 15 bases between. Per the germline V gene, CDR1 is LGHDT and CDR2 is YNNKEL (reference sequence). Here the CDR3 reads CASSPHSTRPYEQYF. In DNA form, the CDR3 reads TGTGCCAGCAGCCCTCACTCCACTAGACCCTACGAGCAGTACTTC.

This chain connects TRBV19 to TRBJ1-5, with 9 bases lining up with TRBD1. The CDR3 length is 17 residues. With 6 bases clipped from V and 4 bases from J, the junction kept 13 bases outside the gene matches. Germline loops: CDR1 LNHDA, CDR2 SQIVND (reference sequence). CDR3 sequence reads: CASRIPSGTGSNQPQHF. CDR3 nucleotide sequence: TGTGCCAGTAGAATACCGTCCGGGACAGGGTCTAATCAGCCCCAGCATTTT.

The genes are TRBV19 and TRBJ1-2; D is ambiguous. The CDR3 loop spans 13 amino acids. The V gene lost 6 bases and the J gene lost 1 base, with 9 bases spanning the gap. Germline loops: CDR1 LNHDA, CDR2 SQIVND (reference sequence). The CDR3 DNA reads as TGTGCCAGTAGACAACAGCTTAACTATGGCTACACCTTC. Translating it yields CASRQQLNYGYTF.

This chain joins TRBV24-1 and TRBJ2-2; TRBD1 is a possible D gene (6 bases). This CDR3 contains 15 residues. The germline V gene has CDR1 KGHDR and CDR2 SFDVKD. V lost 3 bases and J lost 7, with 14 bases in between. The CDR3 is CATSDVAVDSGELFF. The CDR3 nucleotides read TGTGCCACCAGTGATGTCGCAGTGGACAGCGGGGAGCTGTTTTTT.

The V call is TRBV7-3, the J call TRBJ2-1; D is unresolved. The CDR3 covers 14 residues. The germline V gene encodes CDR1 SGHTA and CDR2 FQGTGA. V was pared by 5 bases and J by 4 bases, with 12 bases between. The CDR3 spells CASSLAEEYNEQFF. The DNA of the CDR3 is TGTGCCAGCAGCCTCGCCGAGGAATACAATGAGCAGTTCTTC.

This chain connects TRBV27 to TRBJ1-6, with no clear D. The CDR3 consists of 14 residues. Trimming pared 5 bases from V and 0 bases from J, leaving 5 bases between. Germline V CDR1 and CDR2: MNHEY, SMNVEV (reference sequence). In nucleotides, the CDR3 is TGTGCCAGCAGTAGGAGCTCCTATAATTCACCCCTCCACTTT. It is translated as CASSRSSYNSPLHF.

The chain carries TRBV6-5 and TRBJ2-6; D uncertain. V was trimmed by 4 bases and J by 1 base, leaving 11 bases between them. Germline V gene lookup returns CDR1 MNHEY and CDR2 SVGAGI. The CDR3 covers 16 residues. CDR3: CASSWRGLSGANVLTF. The CDR3 region has the DNA TGTGCCAGCAGTTGGCGTGGGCTGTCTGGGGCCAACGTCCTGACTTTC.

J is TRBJ1-2 and V is TRBV5-1, with a weak D call TRBD1 (6 bases). Deletions cut 7 bases from V and 0 bases from J, with 16 bases between. The CDR3 is 15 residues long. Germline V gene sequence: CDR1 SGHRS, CDR2 YFSETQ. DNA for the CDR3: TGCGCCAGCGCACGAGACAGGCCAGCTAACTATGGCTACACCTTC. The encoded protein is CASARDRPANYGYTF.

The chain couples TRBV3-1 (or the pseudogene TRBV3-2) to TRBJ2-1, with 9 positions matching TRBD1. J gave up 5 bases and V 4 bases, and 6 bases lay outside the gene matches. There are 15 residues in the CDR3. In germline, CDR1 is LGHDT, CDR2 YNNKEL (reference sequence). CDR3 in amino acids: CASSPQTGGDNEQFF. The CDR3 coding sequence is TGTGCCAGCAGCCCTCAGACAGGGGGGGACAATGAGCAGTTCTTC.

The rearrangement joins TRBV5-4 to TRBJ2-5; TRBD1 agrees at 9 bases. CDR1 SGHNT and CDR2 YYREEE come from the germline V gene (reference sequence). The V gene end was trimmed by 5 bases and the J gene end by 5 bases; junction bases not matched to a gene: 10. The CDR3 has 15 amino acids. The CDR3 region has the DNA TGTGCCAGCAGTCTACAGGGGGCAGGGGGGGAGACCCAGTACTTC. Its protein product is CASSLQGAGGETQYF.

The CDR3 nucleotides are TGTGCCAGCTCAGCGACAGGGGGCTCAGATACGCAGTATTTT. It yields the protein CASSATGGSDTQYF. The gene calls are TRBV18 and TRBJ2-3; 10 positions agree with TRBD1. The germline CDR1 and CDR2 sequences are KGHSH and LQKENI. Unmatched junction bases numbered 3, after V lost 5 bases and J lost 4 bases. The CDR3 runs to 14 residues.

The J gene is TRBJ1-5, the V gene TRBV28; 10 bases agree with TRBD1. V shed 1 base and J 4 bases; nucleotides not matched to a gene: 4. Germline V gene lookup returns CDR1 MDHEN and CDR2 SYDVKM. There are 16 residues in the CDR3. The CDR3 DNA sequence: TGTGCCAGCAGTTTATTGGACAGGGGGGTGAATCAGCCCCAGCATTTT. Residues: CASSLLDRGVNQPQHF.

The gene calls are TRBV15 and TRBJ1-2, with D possibly matching TRBD1 (5 bases). The V gene lost 3 bases and the J gene lost 4 bases, with 18 bases spanning the gap. The CDR3 contains 16 residues. CDR1 is LNHNV and CDR2 is YYDKDF in the germline V gene (reference sequence). The CDR3 bases are TGTGCCACCAGCAGTGGTCAGGGTGGGGTACCCTATGGCTACACCTTC. Its protein product is CATSSGQGGVPYGYTF. The full variable domain, completed using reference TRBV15 and TRBJ1-2, is DAMVIQNPRYQVTQFGKPVTLSCSQTLNHNVMYWYQQKSSQAPKLLFHYYDKDFNNEADTPDNFQSRRPNTSFCFLDIRSPGLGDTAMYLCATSSGQGGVPYGYTFGSGTRLTVV.

The V call is TRBV10-3, the J call TRBJ1-6, with TRBD1 matching 7 bases. Germline values: CDR1 ENHRY, CDR2 SYGVKD. CDR3 length: 14 amino acids. J gave up 10 bases and V 4 bases, and 7 bases lay outside the gene matches. CDR3 DNA: TGTGCCATCAGTGCCGACAGGGTCGGCTCACCCCTCCACTTT. Its protein product is CAISADRVGSPLHF.

The chain couples TRBV6-5 to TRBJ1-2, with TRBD1 matching over 7 bases. J gave up 8 bases and V 6 bases, and 9 bases lay outside the gene matches. The germline gives CDR1 MNHEY, CDR2 SVGAGI. CDR3 length: 13 residues. CDR3 nucleotides: TGTGCCAGCAGACCCGACAGGGACGGCGGCTACACCTTC. Translated, it gives CASRPDRDGGYTF.

The chain is built from TRBV2 and TRBJ1-6; 11 bases agree with TRBD1. CDR3 length: 18 residues. In germline, CDR1 is SNHLY, CDR2 FYNNEI. J was trimmed by 8 bases and V by 5 bases; bases with no gene match: 14. The CDR3 nucleotides are TGTGCCAGCAGTCCCCCAAGGGGACAGGGGGTTCGAGATTCACCCCTCCACTTT. Residues: CASSPPRGQGVRDSPLHF.

Written as DNA, the CDR3 is TGTGCCAGCAGCCCGCAACTAGCTTCCTACAATGAGCAGTTCTTC. It encodes CASSPQLASYNEQFF. The chain joins TRBV7-2 to TRBJ2-1; the D gene is possibly TRBD2 (6 bases). CDR3 length: 15 amino acids. Per the germline V gene, CDR1 is SGHTA and CDR2 is FQGNSA. The germline V and J ends were trimmed by 5 bases and 1 base, with 12 bases remaining between them. Filled out from reference TRBV7-2 and TRBJ2-1, the complete variable domain reads GAGVSQSPSNKVTEKGKDVELRCDPISGHTALYWYRQSLGQGLEFLIYFQGNSAPDKSGLPSDRFSAERTGGSVSTLTIQRTQQEDSAVYLCASSPQLASYNEQFFGPGTRLTVL.

This sequence joins TRBV5-1 and TRBJ2-3, with 12 bases aligning to TRBD2. CDR3 length: 15 residues. The V gene end was trimmed by 4 bases and the J gene end by 4 bases; junction bases not matched to a gene: 4. The V gene's germline CDR1 is SGHRS and CDR2 YFSETQ. CDR3 nucleotide sequence: TGCGCCAGCAGCCCCGGACTAGCGGGATCAGATACGCAGTATTTT. Translating gives CASSPGLAGSDTQYF.

The V call is TRBV7-9, the J call TRBJ1-6; possible D gene TRBD1, 5 bases. V gave up 5 bases and J gave up 10 bases, with 18 bases separating them. Germline values: CDR1 SEHNR, CDR2 FQNEAQ (reference sequence). This CDR3 has 15 amino acids. As DNA, the CDR3 is TGTGCCAGCAGCCACAGTCTGGGGGAGGCGTCACCCCTCCACTTT. Translated: CASSHSLGEASPLHF. Supplemented by reference TRBV7-9 and TRBJ1-6, the full variable domain reads DTGVSQNPRHKITKRGQNVTFRCDPISEHNRLYWYRQTLGQGPEFLTYFQNEAQLEKSRLLSDRFSAERPKGSFSTLEIQRTEQGDSAMYLCASSHSLGEASPLHFGNGTRLTVT.

This clone has just one count. The chain is built from TRBV6-2 or TRBV6-3 and TRBJ1-2; tentatively, D is TRBD1 (6 bases). Germline values: CDR1 MNHEY, CDR2 SVGEGT. The V gene lost 4 bases and the J gene lost 1 base, with 10 bases spanning the gap. The CDR3 length is 14 residues. Written as DNA, the CDR3 is TGTGCCAGCAGTTGGGACATTATTAACTATGGCTACACCTTC. This translates into CASSWDIINYGYTF.

J is TRBJ2-5 and V is TRBV4-3, with D possibly being TRBD1 (6 bases). The germline CDR1 and CDR2 sequences are LGHNA and YSLEER. The CDR3 is made up of 16 amino acids. Trimming removed 3 bases from V and 5 bases from J, with 19 bases in between. CDR3 sequence (DNA): TGCGCCAGCAGCCATTCCCTGACAGGCCAGGGGGAGACCCAGTACTTC. Translation: CASSHSLTGQGETQYF.

This clone was found a few times. The genes are TRBV5-6 and TRBJ2-6; unclear D gene. V was clipped by 5 bases and J by 4 bases, with 10 bases between them. CDR1 is SGHDT, CDR2 YYEEEE, per germline. The CDR3 sequence is 14 residues long. The DNA for the CDR3 is TGTGCCAGCAGGTCTGAGACAGGGGCCAACGTCCTGACTTTC. This codes for CASRSETGANVLTF.

Ten or more counts support this clone. This rearrangement joins TRBV7-8 to TRBJ2-7; no reliable D call. Looked up from germline, CDR1 is SGHVS and CDR2 is FQNEAQ. Between the trimmed V and J ends, which lost 5 bases and 3 bases, there was a span of 8 bases. The CDR3 is 12 residues long. CDR3 nucleotide sequence: TGTGCCAGCAGCCGGAACTTCTACGAGCAGTACTTC. This translates into CASSRNFYEQYF.

A remark on this clone: A read error may produce the germline difference seen at one junction end. This chain joins TRBV18 and TRBJ2-7; 9 nucleotides line up with TRBD1. Germline CDR1 KGHSH, CDR2 LQKENI. This CDR3 spans 14 amino acids. CDR3 residues: CASSRTGANYGQYF. The CDR3 DNA follows: TGTGCCAGCTCCCGGACAGGGGCGAACTACGGGCAGTACTTC.

This clone was detected only once. The chain is built from TRBV9 and TRBJ2-3; 7 bases are a match to TRBD2. Germline-derived CDR1 and CDR2 are SGDLS and YYNGEE. The V and J ends lost 5 bases and 5 bases, in that order; junction bases with no gene match: 11. This CDR3 has 15 amino acids. The CDR3 DNA sequence: TGTGCCAGCAGTTCAAATCCCCGCGGGGGAGATACGCAGTATTTT. Its translation is CASSSNPRGGDTQYF.